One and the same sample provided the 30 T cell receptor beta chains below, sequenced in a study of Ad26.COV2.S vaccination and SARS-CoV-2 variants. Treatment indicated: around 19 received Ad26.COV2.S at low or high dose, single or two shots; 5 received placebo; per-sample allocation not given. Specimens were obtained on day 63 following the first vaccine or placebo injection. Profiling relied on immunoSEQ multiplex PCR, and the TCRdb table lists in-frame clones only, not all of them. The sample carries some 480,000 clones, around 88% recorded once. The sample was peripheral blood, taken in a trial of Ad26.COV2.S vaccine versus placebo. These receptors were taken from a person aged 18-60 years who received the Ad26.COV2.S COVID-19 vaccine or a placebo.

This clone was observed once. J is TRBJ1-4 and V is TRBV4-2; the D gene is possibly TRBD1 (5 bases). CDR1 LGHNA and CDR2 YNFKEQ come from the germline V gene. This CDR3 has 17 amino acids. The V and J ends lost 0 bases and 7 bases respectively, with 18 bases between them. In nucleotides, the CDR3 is TGTGCCAGCAGCCAAGATGGGGCGACAGCGAACGGTGAAAAACTGTTTTTT. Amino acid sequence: CASSQDGATANGEKLFF.

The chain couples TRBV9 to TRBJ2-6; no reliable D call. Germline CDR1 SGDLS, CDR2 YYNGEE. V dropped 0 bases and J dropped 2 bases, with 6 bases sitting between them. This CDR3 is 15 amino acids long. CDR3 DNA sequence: TGTGCCAGCAGCGTAGGTACAACTGGGGCCAACGTCCTGACTTTC. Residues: CASSVGTTGANVLTF.

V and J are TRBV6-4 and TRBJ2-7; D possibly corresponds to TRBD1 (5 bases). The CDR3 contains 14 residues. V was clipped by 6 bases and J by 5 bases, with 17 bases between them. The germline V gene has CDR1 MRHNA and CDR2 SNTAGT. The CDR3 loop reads CASRWVHRSDEQYF. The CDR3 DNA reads TGTGCCAGCAGGTGGGTCCACAGGAGCGACGAGCAGTACTTC.

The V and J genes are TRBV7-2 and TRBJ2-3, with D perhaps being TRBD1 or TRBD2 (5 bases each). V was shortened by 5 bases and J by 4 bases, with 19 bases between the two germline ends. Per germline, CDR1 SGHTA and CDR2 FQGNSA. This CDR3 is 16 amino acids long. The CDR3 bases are TGTGCCAGCAGCCACTCTAGGGGACGCGGCCCAGATACGCAGTATTTT. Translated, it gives CASSHSRGRGPDTQYF.

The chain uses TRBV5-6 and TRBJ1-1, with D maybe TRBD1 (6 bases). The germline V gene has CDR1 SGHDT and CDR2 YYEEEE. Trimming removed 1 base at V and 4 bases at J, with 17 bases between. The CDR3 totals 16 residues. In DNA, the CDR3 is TGTGCCAGCAGCTTGTCGGGGGGCGCTCAGGCCACTGAAGCTTTCTTT. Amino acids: CASSLSGGAQATEAFF.

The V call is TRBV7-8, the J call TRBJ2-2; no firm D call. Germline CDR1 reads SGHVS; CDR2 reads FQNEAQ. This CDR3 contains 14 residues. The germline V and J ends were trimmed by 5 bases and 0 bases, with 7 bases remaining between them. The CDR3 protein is CASSPDPNTGELFF. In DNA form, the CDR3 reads TGTGCCAGCAGCCCGGACCCGAACACCGGGGAGCTGTTTTTT.

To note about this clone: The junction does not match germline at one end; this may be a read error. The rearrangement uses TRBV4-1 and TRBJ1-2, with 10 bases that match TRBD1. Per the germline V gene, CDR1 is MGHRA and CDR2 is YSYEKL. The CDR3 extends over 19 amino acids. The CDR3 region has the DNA TGCGCCAGCAGCCAAGCGGCCCTAGACAGGGGGCGCCGGATAAGGGACACAATTTTC. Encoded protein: CASSQAALDRGRRIRDTIF.

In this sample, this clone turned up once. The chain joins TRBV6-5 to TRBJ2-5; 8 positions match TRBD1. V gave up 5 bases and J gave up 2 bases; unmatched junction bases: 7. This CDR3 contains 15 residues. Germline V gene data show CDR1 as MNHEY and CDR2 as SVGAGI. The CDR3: CASSPDRAVQETQYF. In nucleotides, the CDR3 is TGTGCCAGCAGTCCGGACAGGGCTGTGCAAGAGACCCAGTACTTC.

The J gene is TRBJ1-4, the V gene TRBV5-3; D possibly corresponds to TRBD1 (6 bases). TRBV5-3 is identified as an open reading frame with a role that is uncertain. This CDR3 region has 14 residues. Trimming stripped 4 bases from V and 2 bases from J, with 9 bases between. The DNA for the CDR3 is TGTGCCAGAAGCCTCGACAGGACTAATGAAAAACTGTTTTTT. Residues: CARSLDRTNEKLFF.

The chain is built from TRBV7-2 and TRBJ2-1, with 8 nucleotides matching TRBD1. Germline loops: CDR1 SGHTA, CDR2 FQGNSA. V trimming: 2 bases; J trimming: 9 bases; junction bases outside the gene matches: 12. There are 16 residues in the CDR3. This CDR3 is CASSLSAATGVVEQFF. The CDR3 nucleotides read TGTGCCAGCAGCTTATCTGCCGCGACAGGGGTGGTTGAGCAGTTCTTC.

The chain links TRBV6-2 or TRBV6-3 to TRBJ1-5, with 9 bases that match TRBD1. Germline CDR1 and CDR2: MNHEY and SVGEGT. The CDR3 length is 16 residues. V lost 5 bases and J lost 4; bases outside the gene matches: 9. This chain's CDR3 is CASSRFGTGRNQPQHF. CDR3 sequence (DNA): TGTGCCAGCAGTCGATTCGGGACAGGGCGTAATCAGCCCCAGCATTTT.

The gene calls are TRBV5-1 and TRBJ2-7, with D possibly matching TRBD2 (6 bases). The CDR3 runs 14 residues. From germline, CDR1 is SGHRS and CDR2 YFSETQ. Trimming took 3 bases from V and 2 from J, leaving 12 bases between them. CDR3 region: CASSSSGWTYEQYF. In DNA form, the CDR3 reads TGCGCCAGCAGCTCGAGCGGGTGGACCTACGAGCAGTACTTC.

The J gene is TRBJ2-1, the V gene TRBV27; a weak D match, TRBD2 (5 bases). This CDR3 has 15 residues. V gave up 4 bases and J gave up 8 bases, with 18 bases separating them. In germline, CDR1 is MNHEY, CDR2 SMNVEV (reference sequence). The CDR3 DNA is TGTGCCAGCAGTTCCTCTACTAGGGCAAGGGATGAGCAGTTCTTC. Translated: CASSSSTRARDEQFF.

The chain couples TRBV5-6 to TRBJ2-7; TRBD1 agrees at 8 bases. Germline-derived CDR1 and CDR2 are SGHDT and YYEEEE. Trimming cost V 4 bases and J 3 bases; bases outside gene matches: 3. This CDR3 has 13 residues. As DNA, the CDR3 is TGTGCCAGCAGCCCCGACAGGGGCTACGAGCAGTACTTC. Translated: CASSPDRGYEQYF.

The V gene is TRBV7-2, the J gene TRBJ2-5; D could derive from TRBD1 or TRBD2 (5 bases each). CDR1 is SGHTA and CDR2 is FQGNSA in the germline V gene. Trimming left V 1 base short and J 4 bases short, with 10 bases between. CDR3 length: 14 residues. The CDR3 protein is CASSLGGRGETQYF. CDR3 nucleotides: TGTGCCAGCAGCTTAGGGGGACGGGGAGAGACCCAGTACTTC. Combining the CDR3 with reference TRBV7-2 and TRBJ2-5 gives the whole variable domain GAGVSQSPSNKVTEKGKDVELRCDPISGHTALYWYRQSLGQGLEFLIYFQGNSAPDKSGLPSDRFSAERTGGSVSTLTIQRTQQEDSAVYLCASSLGGRGETQYFGPGTRLLVL.

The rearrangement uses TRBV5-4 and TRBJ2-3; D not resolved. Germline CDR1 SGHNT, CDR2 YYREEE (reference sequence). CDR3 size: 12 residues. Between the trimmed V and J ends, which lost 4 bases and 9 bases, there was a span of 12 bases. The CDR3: CASSPTLDTQYF. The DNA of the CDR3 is TGTGCCAGCAGCCCCACTCTCGACACGCAGTATTTT.

In DNA form, the CDR3 reads TGTGCCAGTACTCCCTCAGGGGGCTATCAGCCCCAGCATTTT. The encoded protein is CASTPSGGYQPQHF. The chain links TRBV19 to TRBJ1-5, with 8 bases identical to TRBD1. V dropped 7 bases and J dropped 5; count of bases not matched to a gene: 7. The V gene's germline CDR1 is LNHDA and CDR2 SQIVND (reference sequence). The length of the CDR3 is 14 residues.

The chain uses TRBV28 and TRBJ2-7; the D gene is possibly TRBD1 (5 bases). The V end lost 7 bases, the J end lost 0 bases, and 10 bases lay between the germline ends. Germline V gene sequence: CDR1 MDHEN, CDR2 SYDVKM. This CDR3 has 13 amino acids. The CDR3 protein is CASKIDSSYEQYF. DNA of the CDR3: TGTGCCAGCAAAATAGACAGCTCCTACGAGCAGTACTTC.

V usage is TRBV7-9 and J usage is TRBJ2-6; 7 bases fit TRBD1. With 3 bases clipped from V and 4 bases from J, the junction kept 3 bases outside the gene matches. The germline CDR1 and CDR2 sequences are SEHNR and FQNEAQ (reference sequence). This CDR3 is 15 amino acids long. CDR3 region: CASSFDRAGANVLTF. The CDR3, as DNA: TGTGCCAGCAGCTTTGACAGGGCCGGGGCCAACGTCCTGACTTTC.

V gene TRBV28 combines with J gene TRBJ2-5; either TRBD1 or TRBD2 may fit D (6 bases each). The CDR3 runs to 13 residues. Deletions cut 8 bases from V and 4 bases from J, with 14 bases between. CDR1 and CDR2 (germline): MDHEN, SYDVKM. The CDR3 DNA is TGTGCCAGCGTTGGAGGGGGGACAGAGACCCAGTACTTC. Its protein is CASVGGGTETQYF. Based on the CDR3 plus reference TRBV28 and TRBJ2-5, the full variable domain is DVKVTQSSRYLVKRTGEKVFLECVQDMDHENMFWYRQDPGLGLRLIYFSYDVKMKEKGDIPEGYSVSREKKERFSLILESASTNQTSMYLCASVGGGTETQYFGPGTRLLVL.

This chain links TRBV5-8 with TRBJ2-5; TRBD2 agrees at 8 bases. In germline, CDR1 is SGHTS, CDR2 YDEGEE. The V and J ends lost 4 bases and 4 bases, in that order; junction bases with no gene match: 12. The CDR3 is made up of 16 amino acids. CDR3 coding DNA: TGTGCCAGCAGCGCCCTGGGGGCGGGAGGATCAGAGACCCAGTACTTC. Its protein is CASSALGAGGSETQYF.

Written as DNA, the CDR3 is TGTGCCAGCAGTGACTCGAGAGGAGCCAATCAGCCCCAGCATTTT. Translation: CASSDSRGANQPQHF. The rearrangement joins TRBV6-4 to TRBJ1-5, with no clear D. The CDR3 consists of 15 residues. The V gene's germline CDR1 is MRHNA and CDR2 SNTAGT. Between the trimmed V and J ends, which lost 0 bases and 3 bases, there was a span of 9 bases.

The DNA of the CDR3 is TGTGCCAGCAGCCCCGTCTCAGGGGGCGCGAACACCGGGGAGCTGTTTTTT. Amino acid sequence: CASSPVSGGANTGELFF. The chain carries TRBV5-6 and TRBJ2-2; 8 nucleotides align to TRBD1. J lost 0 bases, V lost 4 bases, and 8 bases had no gene match. Looked up from germline, CDR1 is SGHDT and CDR2 is YYEEEE. The CDR3 covers 17 residues.

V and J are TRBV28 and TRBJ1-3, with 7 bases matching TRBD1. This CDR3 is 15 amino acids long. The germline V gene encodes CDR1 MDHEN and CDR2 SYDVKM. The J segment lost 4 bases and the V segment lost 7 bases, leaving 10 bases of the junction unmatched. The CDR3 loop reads CASKTGTVMGNTIYF. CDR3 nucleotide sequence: TGTGCCAGCAAAACCGGGACAGTCATGGGAAACACCATATATTTT.

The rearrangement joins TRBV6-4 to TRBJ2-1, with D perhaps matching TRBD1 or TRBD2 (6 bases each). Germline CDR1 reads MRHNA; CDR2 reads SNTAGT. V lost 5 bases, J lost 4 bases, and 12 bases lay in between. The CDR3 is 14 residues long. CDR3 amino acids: CASSRGVGYNEQFF. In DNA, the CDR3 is TGTGCCAGCAGTAGGGGGGTAGGTTACAATGAGCAGTTCTTC.

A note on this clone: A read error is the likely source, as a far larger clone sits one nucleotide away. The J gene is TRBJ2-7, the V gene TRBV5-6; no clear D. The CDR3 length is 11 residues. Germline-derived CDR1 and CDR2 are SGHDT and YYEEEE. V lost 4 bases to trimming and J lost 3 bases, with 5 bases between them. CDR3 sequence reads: CASSRDYEQYF. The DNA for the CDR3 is TGTGCCAGCAGCAGGGACTACGAGCAGTACTTC.

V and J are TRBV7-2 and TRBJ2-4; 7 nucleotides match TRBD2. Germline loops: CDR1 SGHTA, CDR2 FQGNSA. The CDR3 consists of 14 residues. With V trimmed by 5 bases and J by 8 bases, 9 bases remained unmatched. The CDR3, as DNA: TGTGCCAGCAGCCTCGGACTAGTAGGTTACATTCAGTACTTC. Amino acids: CASSLGLVGYIQYF.

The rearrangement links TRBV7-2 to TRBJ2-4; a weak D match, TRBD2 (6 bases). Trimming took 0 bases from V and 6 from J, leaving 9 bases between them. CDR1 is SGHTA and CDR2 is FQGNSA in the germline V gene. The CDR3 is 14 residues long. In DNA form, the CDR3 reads TGTGCCAGCAGCTTAGCGGAGGGACTAAACATTCAGTACTTC. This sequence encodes CASSLAEGLNIQYF.

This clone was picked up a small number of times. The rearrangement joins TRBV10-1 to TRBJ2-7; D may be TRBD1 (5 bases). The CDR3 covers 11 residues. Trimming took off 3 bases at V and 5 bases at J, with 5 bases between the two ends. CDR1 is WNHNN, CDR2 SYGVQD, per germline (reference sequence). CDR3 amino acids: CASSDRDEQYF. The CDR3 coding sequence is TGCGCCAGCAGTGACAGGGACGAGCAGTACTTC.

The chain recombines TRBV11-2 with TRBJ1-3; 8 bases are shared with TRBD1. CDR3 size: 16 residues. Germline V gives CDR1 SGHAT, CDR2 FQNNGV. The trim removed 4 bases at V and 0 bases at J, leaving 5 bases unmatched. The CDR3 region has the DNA TGTGCCAGCAGCTGGACAGGGCCCAGCTCTGGAAACACCATATATTTT. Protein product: CASSWTGPSSGNTIYF.